The clone carrying this T cell receptor (beta chain) was detected ten times or more. The sample belongs to a study of CD8+CD57+ T cells in acquired aplastic anemia. The CDR3 runs 15 residues. Germline CDR1 reads SGHTA; CDR2 reads FQGNSA. With 6 bases clipped from V and 6 bases from J, the junction kept 6 bases outside the gene matches. CDR3 and TCR beta VDJ profiling relied on genomic DNA as the template. TCRdb passed the reads through MiXCR, listing each CDR3 protein once. The profile covers approximately 200,000 distinct CDR3 sequences, with roughly 53% appearing a single time and 15% to 20% taken by the ten largest. CD8+CD57+ cell expansion, shown by flow cytometry, had occurred in the patients selected for sequencing.

The chain recombines TRBV7-2 with TRBJ1-6; 9 bases map to TRBD1. This receptor was obtained from a human donor with aplastic anemia. The material sequenced was sorted CD4+, CD8+, or CD8+CD57+ T cells (not recorded which) from PBMCs. CDR3 nucleotide sequence: TGTGCCAGCAGTAGAGGGACAGGGAGTAATTCACCCCTCCACTTT. Translated, it gives CASSRGTGSNSPLHF.